The T cell receptor beta chain described here comes from a study of blood T cell repertoires in COVID-19 (dated by TCRdb to the early 2020s). In terms of the full investigation: Samples from collaborators originated in the United States, Italy and Spain and spanned both the acute and convalescent phases of COVID-19. The prospective study material was composed of cDNA or gDNA derived from T cells, B-cell-depleted T cells, or PBMCs. Subjects who had been exposed to COVID-19, were actively infected with it, or had recovered from it provided the deeply sampled blood TCRbeta repertoires that made up the dataset. A freely available public database, intended as a resource for researchers studying the immune response to SARS-CoV-2, is where the repertoires were released. The samples were drawn from the first 160 participants of the ongoing ImmuneRACE study and from 1,200 or so subjects provided by 6 global collaborators. Sample metadata almost always included a de-identified subject ID, COVID-19 status, age in years and sex. Where available, HLA class I and class II types were obtained from metadata supplied by the sample provider rather than from assay-based typing.

Study-wide conclusions, independent of this receptor: Clinical and demographic metadata were provided uncurated, with the amount varying by source and participant.

This clone was found once. No antigen is known for it. The record has no base qualities; no much larger clone is one base away. The immunoSEQ Assay, a bias-controlled multiplex PCR, was used to amplify TCRbeta CDR3 regions from genomic DNA. From the authors' description of their analysis: The number of nucleated cells in each sample was estimated from the amplification of reference gene primers within the assay. Sequence reads were collapsed and filtered to measure the absolute abundance of every unique TCRbeta CDR3 rearrangement. For each sample, productive Simpson clonality was calculated as the square root of Simpson's diversity index across productive rearrangements. TCRdb's version of the immuneACCESS table is confined to in-frame rearrangements and falls short of the full clone set. An unresolved V gene accounts for under half of the shortfall where checked; the remainder is of unknown origin. The V and J calls and clone size were taken over from that table, and D and trimming were inferred from the DNA. Counted in this sample were 450,000 to 500,000 clones; approximately 83% of them appeared once. Roughly 3.2% of the sample comes from the top ten.

The CDR3 measures 15 amino acids from cysteine to phenylalanine. The only DNA kept is the CDR3, 45 bases in frame from the first base. V is pared back by 6 bases and J by 0 bases, with 14 bases lying between the germline termini. CDR1 SGHNT and CDR2 YYREEE were looked up in the germline V gene (reference sequence). The collaborating institutions used their own protocols to collect whole blood in K2EDTA tubes. For TCRbeta analysis, collaborators shipped samples as frozen whole blood, isolated PBMCs, or DNA extracted from either of those sample types. The receptor's source is a human donor in a cohort sampled during active COVID-19. The V gene is TRBV5-4 and the J gene is TRBJ2-3; the D gene lacks a confident call. The sample was peripheral blood. The DNA sequence follows: TGTGCCAGCACCCGCTCCGGCGGCAGCACAGATACGCAGTATTTT. It encodes CASTRSGGSTDTQYF.